These 28 T cell receptor beta chains originate from one sample sequenced in a study of siplizumab effects on memory and regulatory T cells. Assay: immunoSEQ multiplex PCR; the TCRdb copy retains only in-frame clones and omits some. The table includes 85,000 to 130,000 clones, 90% to 95% detected once. The sequencing input was Tregs sorted from blood. Source of these receptors: a human donor in good health.

This clone was detected a few times. The CDR3 sequence is CASSTEVSYEQYF. The DNA of the CDR3 is TGTGCCAGCAGCACAGAAGTCTCCTACGAGCAGTACTTC. The chain carries TRBV11-2 and TRBJ2-7; D not certain. The germline CDR1 and CDR2 sequences are SGHAT and FQNNGV. Trimming stripped 5 bases from V and 0 bases from J, with 8 bases between. The CDR3 extends over 13 amino acids.

The chain uses TRBV7-6 and TRBJ2-7; D uncertain. The CDR3 totals 14 residues. Trimming removed 0 bases from V and 2 bases from J, with 8 bases in between. CDR1 and CDR2 (germline): SGHVS, FNYEAQ. Here the CDR3 reads CASSLAYGAYEQYF. The CDR3 bases are TGTGCCAGCAGCTTAGCGTACGGAGCCTACGAGCAGTACTTC.

The chain couples TRBV25-1 to TRBJ2-1, with unresolved D. The germline V and J ends were trimmed by 3 bases and 3 bases, with 9 bases remaining between them. The length of the CDR3 is 14 residues. Germline CDR1 reads MGHDK; CDR2 reads SYGVNS. In nucleotides, the CDR3 is TGTGCCAGCAGTGATCGTAGAAACTACAATGAGCAGTTCTTC. Protein: CASSDRRNYNEQFF.

Written as DNA, the CDR3 is TGCGCCAGCAGAGCAAGCGGGTTAGACACCGGGGAGCTGTTTTTT. Its translation is CASRASGLDTGELFF. This chain uses TRBV5-1 with TRBJ2-2; perhaps TRBD2 as D (6 bases). Germline CDR1 and CDR2: SGHRS and YFSETQ. V dropped 5 bases and J dropped 3 bases, with 14 bases sitting between them. The CDR3 runs 15 residues.

The chain carries TRBV19 and TRBJ1-5, with a tentative D call TRBD1 (6 bases). The CDR3 is 15 residues long. Germline V gives CDR1 LNHDA, CDR2 SQIVND (reference sequence). V gave up 7 bases and J gave up 3 bases, with 16 bases separating them. The CDR3 region is CASNLGQLANQPQHF. CDR3 DNA: TGTGCCAGTAACCTCGGACAGCTCGCCAATCAGCCCCAGCATTTT. Complete variable domain (other parts from reference TRBV19 and TRBJ1-5): DGGITQSPKYLFRKEGQNVTLSCEQNLNHDAMYWYRQDPGQGLRLIYYSQIVNDFQKGDIAEGYSVSREKKESFPLTVTSAQKNPTAFYLCASNLGQLANQPQHFGDGTRLSIL.

This clone was counted once. The rearrangement links TRBV4-2 to TRBJ2-3, with TRBD2 matching over 13 bases. This CDR3 comprises 19 residues. Losses at the gene ends were 6 bases for V and 1 base for J; bases not matched to a gene: 13. CDR1 is LGHNA and CDR2 is YNFKEQ in the germline V gene. CDR3 nucleotide sequence: TGTGCCAGCAGTCGCCAATGGACTAGCGGGAGTGTGCGCACAGATACGCAGTATTTT. It specifies CASSRQWTSGSVRTDTQYF.

This clone occurred once. At one of its ends the junction is not consistent with the germline gene, which may arise from a read error. This chain links TRBV6-1 with TRBJ1-2; D unclear. The germline V gene encodes CDR1 MNHNS and CDR2 SASEGT. The CDR3 is 11 amino acids. In DNA form, the CDR3 reads TGTGCCAGCAGTGAATGGATGTGGCTATTCTTC. Its protein is CASSEWMWLFF.

The J gene is TRBJ2-2, the V gene TRBV11-2; D is uncertain. V lost 3 bases and J lost 0, with 5 bases in between. Germline V CDR1 and CDR2: SGHAT, FQNNGV. The CDR3 has 14 residues. CDR3 nucleotide sequence: TGTGCCAGCAGCTTGGCCCCGAACACCGGGGAGCTGTTTTTT. This gives the protein CASSLAPNTGELFF.

The chain employs TRBV28 and TRBJ1-1; a weak D match, TRBD1 (5 bases). This CDR3 region has 15 residues. Germline CDR1 reads MDHEN; CDR2 reads SYDVKM. The ends were cut back, 2 bases at V and 3 bases at J, with 13 bases in the middle. CDR3: CASSLVIRGHTEAFF. The CDR3, as DNA: TGTGCCAGCAGTTTAGTCATACGGGGCCACACTGAAGCTTTCTTT. The whole variable domain, filled in from reference TRBV28 and TRBJ1-1, reads DVKVTQSSRYLVKRTGEKVFLECVQDMDHENMFWYRQDPGLGLRLIYFSYDVKMKEKGDIPEGYSVSREKKERFSLILESASTNQTSMYLCASSLVIRGHTEAFFGQGTRLTVV.

V usage is TRBV5-1 and J usage is TRBJ2-2, with TRBD2 as a possible D gene (6 bases). Trimming pared 0 bases from V and 5 bases from J, leaving 14 bases between. This CDR3 spans 16 amino acids. In germline, CDR1 is SGHRS, CDR2 YFSETQ. CDR3 region: CASSLEPGVLTGELFF. The CDR3 DNA reads TGCGCCAGCAGCTTGGAGCCGGGAGTGTTGACCGGGGAGCTGTTTTTT.

Worth noting for this clone: Other DNA sequences in this specimen translate into the identical CDR3. The gene calls are TRBV20-1 and TRBJ2-7, with 7 bases lining up with TRBD2. The CDR3 contains 11 residues. Germline CDR1 is DFQATT and CDR2 is SNEGSKA (reference sequence). The ends lost 3 bases at V and 6 bases at J; junction bases unmatched: 2. CDR3 in DNA: TGCAGTGCTAGGGGAGGGCGCGAGCAGTACTTC. It codes for CSARGGREQYF.

The chain's CDR3 is CASSSIVALETDTQYF. In DNA, the CDR3 is TGTGCCAGCAGCTCAATAGTGGCTCTAGAAACAGATACGCAGTATTTT. This rearrangement joins TRBV11-2 to TRBJ2-3; D uncertain. Trimming took 4 bases from V and 3 from J, leaving 17 bases between them. The CDR3 covers 16 residues. CDR1 and CDR2 (germline): SGHAT, FQNNGV.

The chain has TRBV6-6 and TRBJ1-3; D gene uncertain. Per the germline V gene, CDR1 is MNHNY and CDR2 is SVGAGI (reference sequence). Trimming removed 2 bases at V and 1 base at J, with 6 bases between. The CDR3 runs 14 residues. The CDR3 DNA is TGTGCCAGCAGTTACGGGGTTTCTGGAAACACCATATATTTT. Translated: CASSYGVSGNTIYF.

V and J are TRBV29-1 and TRBJ2-5; 7 positions match TRBD1. The V gene end was trimmed by 6 bases and the J gene end by 4 bases; junction bases not matched to a gene: 11. The CDR3 loop spans 14 amino acids. The germline V gene has CDR1 SQVTM and CDR2 ANQGSEA. This CDR3 reads CSVVDRRWRETQYF. CDR3 sequence (DNA): TGCAGCGTGGTGGACAGGCGGTGGCGAGAGACCCAGTACTTC.

The genes are TRBV5-1 and TRBJ1-1; D might be TRBD1 (5 bases). CDR3 length equals 15 residues. The V end was cut by 0 bases, the J end by 1 base, with 10 bases between. Germline CDR1 is SGHRS and CDR2 is YFSETQ. The CDR3 nucleotides are TGCGCCAGCAGCTTGGGAGGGCAGGGGAACACTGAAGCTTTCTTT. It translates to CASSLGGQGNTEAFF.

The chain combines TRBV5-1 with TRBJ2-5, with D unresolved. The germline V and J ends were trimmed by 1 base and 0 bases, with 7 bases remaining between them. The CDR3 is 14 residues long. Per germline, CDR1 SGHRS and CDR2 YFSETQ. The CDR3 region is CASSLTANQETQYF. DNA for the CDR3: TGCGCCAGCAGCTTGACGGCTAACCAAGAGACCCAGTACTTC.

The chain uses TRBV28 and TRBJ2-3; D remains ambiguous. The CDR3 is 11 residues long. Trimming left V 3 bases short and J 11 bases short, with 9 bases between. In germline, CDR1 is MDHEN, CDR2 SYDVKM. CDR3 sequence: CASSFHAWQYF. CDR3 bases: TGTGCCAGCAGTTTTCACGCGTGGCAGTATTTT.

This chain links TRBV19 with TRBJ2-7; D tentatively fits TRBD1 or TRBD2 (7 bases each). Germline-derived CDR1 and CDR2 are LNHDA and SQIVND (reference sequence). Trimming took 5 bases from V and 4 from J, leaving 18 bases between them. The CDR3 length is 15 residues. The CDR3 loop reads CASSPRGGGGYEQYF. CDR3 DNA: TGTGCCAGTAGTCCGAGGGGAGGGGGCGGTTACGAGCAGTACTTC.

The CDR3 DNA reads TGTGCCAGCAGCAACGTAGCGGGAGGAAGCTACGAGCAGTACTTC. This encodes CASSNVAGGSYEQYF. The rearrangement uses TRBV7-9 and TRBJ2-7, with TRBD2 matching 10 bases. The CDR3 covers 15 residues. The V and J ends lost 5 bases and 3 bases, in that order; junction bases with no gene match: 7. Germline lookup yields CDR1 SEHNR and CDR2 FQNEAQ (reference sequence).

The chain uses TRBV7-2 and TRBJ2-7; TRBD1 might be the D (5 bases). Germline CDR1 SGHTA, CDR2 FQGNSA. Trimming removed 2 bases at V and 4 bases at J, with 9 bases between. This CDR3 spans 13 amino acids. CDR3 nucleotides: TGTGCCAGCAGCTTAACAGGAAGATACGAGCAGTACTTC. Amino acids: CASSLTGRYEQYF.

The chain combines TRBV5-1 with TRBJ2-7, with a tentative D call TRBD2 (5 bases). Looked up from germline, CDR1 is SGHRS and CDR2 is YFSETQ. The CDR3 consists of 15 residues. The V end lost 0 bases, the J end lost 5 bases, and 15 bases lay between the germline ends. CDR3 protein: CASSLAGSRGHEQYF. CDR3 nucleotide sequence: TGCGCCAGCAGCTTGGCCGGGTCTAGAGGGCACGAGCAGTACTTC.

This chain's CDR3 is CASSLSGSGTGELFF. CDR3 nucleotides: TGTGCCAGCAGCCTTAGCGGGAGCGGGACCGGGGAGCTGTTTTTT. V and J are TRBV27 and TRBJ2-2, with 9 bases lining up with TRBD2. V lost 6 bases to trimming and J lost 5 bases; unmatched junction nucleotides: 7. The CDR3 covers 15 residues. Germline V lookup: CDR1 MNHEY, CDR2 SMNVEV (reference sequence).

As regards this clone: Distinct nucleotide sequences in the sample also encode this CDR3. The chain combines TRBV7-8 with TRBJ2-3; TRBD2 matches 12 bases. Trimming cost V 1 base and J 5 bases; bases outside gene matches: 1. Germline V lookup: CDR1 SGHVS, CDR2 FQNEAQ. The CDR3 runs to 15 residues. The CDR3 nucleotides read TGTGCCAGCAGCTTAGGACTAGCGGGAGTAGATACGCAGTATTTT. It codes for CASSLGLAGVDTQYF. Drawing the rest from reference TRBV7-8 and TRBJ2-3, the complete variable domain is GAGVSQSPRYKVAKRGQDVALRCDPISGHVSLFWYQQALGQGPEFLTYFQNEAQLDKSGLPSDRFFAERPEGSVSTLKIQRTQQEDSAVYLCASSLGLAGVDTQYFGPGTRLTVL.

The chain joins TRBV11-2 to TRBJ2-2, with D hard to call. CDR3 length: 13 amino acids. Germline values: CDR1 SGHAT, CDR2 FQNNGV. The germline V and J ends were trimmed by 2 bases and 6 bases, with 7 bases remaining between them. In DNA, the CDR3 is TGTGCCAGCAGCTTAAGTCCCTCCGGGGAGCTGTTTTTT. Its protein product is CASSLSPSGELFF. Full variable domain (remainder filled in from reference TRBV11-2 and TRBJ2-2): EAGVAQSPRYKIIEKRQSVAFWCNPISGHATLYWYQQILGQGPKLLIQFQNNGVVDDSQLPKDRFSAERLKGVDSTLKIQPAKLEDSAVYLCASSLSPSGELFFGEGSRLTVL.

The rearrangement uses TRBV11-1 and TRBJ2-3; D ambiguous. CDR3 length: 14 residues. V shed 4 bases and J shed 1 base, with 9 bases lying between them. Germline V CDR1 and CDR2: SGHAT, FQDESV (reference sequence). CDR3 sequence reads: CASSSRTRTDTQYF. The CDR3 nucleotides are TGTGCCAGCAGCTCCCGGACCCGCACAGATACGCAGTATTTT.

The genes are TRBV2 and TRBJ1-2, with D perhaps matching TRBD1 (6 bases). Germline V gene data show CDR1 as SNHLY and CDR2 as FYNNEI. V lost 7 bases, J lost 3 bases, and 9 bases lay in between. The CDR3 has 12 residues. The CDR3 coding sequence is TGTGCCAGCACCGGGACATACTATGGCTACACCTTC. This sequence encodes CASTGTYYGYTF.

The V gene is TRBV29-1, the J gene TRBJ2-3; TRBD2 matches 7 bases. Germline lookup yields CDR1 SQVTM and CDR2 ANQGSEA. V lost 1 base to trimming and J lost 2 bases; unmatched junction nucleotides: 9. The CDR3 has 16 residues. The CDR3 DNA reads as TGCAGCGTTGAAGGGTCGGCTAGCGGCCACACAGATACGCAGTATTTT. Amino acid sequence: CSVEGSASGHTDTQYF.

The chain employs TRBV4-1 and TRBJ2-1; D call uncertain. This CDR3 is 12 amino acids long. Trimming took 2 bases from V and 7 from J, leaving 6 bases between them. CDR1 is MGHRA, CDR2 YSYEKL, per germline. The CDR3 region is CASSQTINEQFF. The CDR3, as DNA: TGCGCCAGCAGCCAAACCATAAATGAGCAGTTCTTC.